The source of this T cell receptor beta chain is a study of response to subunit inactivated influenza vaccine. Study-level results: Authors suggested that a seasonal influenza vaccination recruits few new T cells each time.

A remark on this clonotype: Its target is not known.

TCRdb analysed the RT-PCR reads with MiXCR anew, one entry per CDR3 protein. The data hold hundreds of thousands of distinct CDR3 sequences, with around 15% observed a single time. The germline V gene encodes CDR1 DFQATT and CDR2 SNEGSKA (reference sequence). The CDR3 runs 12 residues. The specimen was PBMCs from blood, collected 14 to 15 days before vaccination. The receptor was isolated from a man aged 45-60 years who received an inactivated influenza vaccine. The V and J genes are TRBV20-1 and TRBJ1-5, with D possibly being TRBD1 (5 bases). The CDR3 DNA follows: TGCAGAACAGGCGCCGGGGGGCAGCCCCAGCATTTT. It yields the protein CRTGAGGQPQHF.